What follows are 27 T cell receptor beta chains derived from one specimen sequenced in a study of neurological immune-mediated disorders. TCRdb reanalysed the 5' RACE reads using MiXCR and keeps one entry per CDR3 protein. The sample consists of about 50,000 distinct CDR3 sequences, approximately 3% of them appearing once. Source material: PBMCs. These receptors all come from a woman aged 45-59 years with multiple sclerosis.

There are many counts of this clonotype. The chain employs TRBV6-6 and TRBJ2-5; D gene unclear. Germline V CDR1 and CDR2: MNHNY, SVGAGI (reference sequence). V lost 0 bases and J 2 bases, leaving 4 bases between the germline ends. The CDR3 totals 13 residues. The CDR3 sequence: CASSYSVQETQYF. CDR3 nucleotide sequence: TGTGCCAGCAGTTACTCCGTACAAGAGACCCAGTACTTC.

This clonotype was detected many times. The chain employs TRBV5-1 and TRBJ2-5, with D tentatively TRBD1 (6 bases). The CDR3 is made up of 14 amino acids. Per the germline V gene, CDR1 is SGHRS and CDR2 is YFSETQ. Trimming removed 3 bases at V and 4 bases at J, with 13 bases between. The CDR3 sequence: CASSSGTQGETQYF. For the CDR3, the DNA is TGCGCCAGCAGCTCCGGGACACAAGGAGAGACCCAGTACTTC.

Ten or more counts support this clonotype. The chain uses TRBV10-3 and TRBJ2-4; no definite D call. With 3 bases removed from V and 0 bases from J, the gap between germline ends came to 12 bases. Germline CDR1 reads ENHRY; CDR2 reads SYGVKD. The CDR3 consists of 16 residues. The CDR3 nucleotides are TGTGCCATCAGTGAAGGCGGCAGTCTAGCCAAAAACATTCAGTACTTC. Translated: CAISEGGSLAKNIQYF.

This clonotype was seen many times. V usage is TRBV4-1 and J usage is TRBJ1-2; D uncertain. The CDR3 is 15 amino acids. Germline values: CDR1 MGHRA, CDR2 YSYEKL. V was cut by 0 bases and J by 2 bases, with 10 bases left in between. CDR3 sequence: CASSQEVQVNYGYTF. CDR3 in DNA: TGCGCCAGCAGCCAAGAGGTCCAGGTGAACTATGGCTACACCTTC.

This clonotype has ten or more counts. This chain uses TRBV5-1 with TRBJ2-5; the match to TRBD1 covers 8 bases. The CDR3 totals 15 residues. V dropped 0 bases and J dropped 5; count of bases not matched to a gene: 6. Germline CDR1 is SGHRS and CDR2 is YFSETQ. DNA of the CDR3: TGCGCCAGCAGCTTGGATTTGACAGGGGAGGAGACCCAGTACTTC. Its translation: CASSLDLTGEETQYF. The full variable domain, its missing parts supplied by reference TRBV5-1 and TRBJ2-5, is KAGVTQTPRYLIKTRGQQVTLSCSPISGHRSVSWYQQTPGQGLQFLFEYFSETQRNKGNFPGRFSGRQFSNSRSEMNVSTLELGDSALYLCASSLDLTGEETQYFGPGTRLLVL.

This clonotype was observed many times. CDR3 loop: CASSFRQSYNEQFF. DNA for the CDR3: TGTGCCAGCAGCTTCAGACAGTCCTACAATGAGCAGTTCTTC. This chain joins TRBV7-2 and TRBJ2-1; TRBD1 might be the D (5 bases). There are 14 residues in the CDR3. Germline assignment: CDR1 SGHTA and CDR2 FQGNSA. Trimming pared 3 bases from V and 1 base from J, leaving 7 bases between.

This clonotype came up many times. CDR3 residues: CSARGLTEFKADTQYF. The CDR3 DNA sequence: TGCAGTGCTAGAGGCCTGACAGAGTTCAAGGCAGATACGCAGTATTTT. The chain has TRBV20-1 and TRBJ2-3, with D maybe TRBD1 (5 bases). With 1 base removed from V and 4 bases from J, the gap between germline ends came to 18 bases. Germline assignment: CDR1 DFQATT and CDR2 SNEGSKA (reference sequence). The CDR3 totals 16 residues.

The V gene is TRBV20-1, the J gene TRBJ2-7, with TRBD1 as a possible D gene (7 bases). The V end was cut by 3 bases, the J end by 1 base, with 13 bases between. The CDR3 runs to 14 residues. Per germline, CDR1 DFQATT and CDR2 SNEGSKA (reference sequence). CDR3 in amino acids: CSASRQGLSYEQYF. The CDR3 nucleotides are TGCAGTGCTAGTAGACAGGGACTTTCCTACGAGCAGTACTTC.

This clonotype was observed many times. The rearrangement joins TRBV5-1 to TRBJ2-1; TRBD2 is a possible D gene (6 bases). The CDR3 spans 14 residues. Per germline, CDR1 SGHRS and CDR2 YFSETQ. The V gene lost 0 bases and the J gene lost 5 bases, with 9 bases spanning the gap. The CDR3 nucleotides read TGCGCCAGCAGCTTGGCCACGGGGGACAATGAGCAGTTCTTC. Amino acid sequence: CASSLATGDNEQFF.

This clonotype was observed many times. This sequence joins TRBV20-1 and TRBJ2-7; TRBD1 matches 7 bases. V shed 3 bases, J shed 0 bases, and the junction held 2 bases outside the gene matches. CDR1 is DFQATT, CDR2 SNEGSKA, per germline (reference sequence). The CDR3 runs 13 residues. CDR3 DNA sequence: TGCAGTGCTAGGGGGGACAGCTCCTACGAGCAGTACGTC. It specifies CSARGDSSYEQYV.

The table lists this clonotype with many counts. The V call is TRBV5-1, the J call TRBJ2-7; TRBD2 matches at 9 bases. This CDR3 spans 13 amino acids. The germline gives CDR1 SGHRS, CDR2 YFSETQ. V was clipped by 7 bases and J by 6 bases; unmatched bases: 8. This CDR3 is CASGSAGGPEQYF. The CDR3 DNA is TGCGCCAGCGGGTCCGCGGGAGGGCCCGAGCAGTACTTC.

This clonotype came up many times. The chain couples TRBV11-2 to TRBJ2-1, with TRBD1 identical over 8 bases. This CDR3 is 15 amino acids long. CDR1 is SGHAT, CDR2 FQNNGV, per germline. With 1 base clipped from V and 7 bases from J, the junction kept 6 bases outside the gene matches. CDR3 protein: CASSLGSTGGNEQFF. The CDR3 bases are TGTGCCAGCAGCTTAGGATCAACAGGGGGAAATGAGCAGTTCTTC.

Many counts were recorded for this clonotype. The rearrangement links TRBV10-3 to TRBJ2-3; D gene ambiguous. Deletions cut 2 bases from V and 0 bases from J, with 3 bases between. The CDR3 is 13 amino acids. Per the germline V gene, CDR1 is ENHRY and CDR2 is SYGVKD. The DNA of the CDR3 is TGTGCCATCAGTGAGGGTAGCACAGATACGCAGTATTTT. Amino acid sequence: CAISEGSTDTQYF.

This clonotype has a handful of counts. This may arise from a read error, as a much more abundant clone is one base away. The chain couples TRBV25-1 to TRBJ2-1; 7 bases fit TRBD1. This CDR3 is built from 13 residues. Trimming at V came to 2 bases and at J to 7 bases, leaving 2 bases not matched to a gene. Germline CDR1 and CDR2: MGHDK and SYGVNS. As DNA, the CDR3 is TGTGCCAGCAGTGAAAAGGGGGCTAATGAGCAGTTCTTC. Amino acid sequence: CASSEKGANEQFF.

This clonotype was seen ten or more times. The chain joins TRBV3-1 to TRBJ2-3; D uncertain. Germline values: CDR1 LGHDT, CDR2 YNNKEL (reference sequence). This CDR3 spans 12 amino acids. Trimming cost V 4 bases and J 5 bases, with 7 bases left between them. The CDR3 coding sequence is TGTGCCAGCAGCCCCTCCCTAGATACGCAGTATTTT. Protein sequence: CASSPSLDTQYF.

This clonotype showed up many times. The chain employs TRBV12-3 or TRBV12-4 and TRBJ2-5; no definite D call. V lost 1 base, J lost 6 bases, and 6 bases lay in between. The CDR3 extends over 12 amino acids. The CDR3 region is CASSLDIKTQYF. The CDR3 region has the DNA TGTGCCAGCAGTTTAGACATAAAGACCCAGTACTTC.

This clonotype was recorded many times. The rearrangement uses TRBV20-1 and TRBJ2-5; 7 bases match TRBD1. The ends lost 5 bases at V and 5 bases at J; junction bases unmatched: 8. Germline V lookup: CDR1 DFQATT, CDR2 SNEGSKA (reference sequence). The CDR3 has 13 residues. The CDR3 nucleotides are TGCAGTGCTCCCGGACAGGTCTCGGAGACCCAGTACTTC. Amino acid sequence: CSAPGQVSETQYF.

This clonotype was counted many times. The rearrangement joins TRBV7-9 to TRBJ1-2; D remains ambiguous. This CDR3 has 13 residues. Trimming cost V 6 bases and J 6 bases, with 14 bases left between them. Germline V lookup: CDR1 SEHNR, CDR2 FQNEAQ (reference sequence). CDR3 amino acids: CASRLGEIHGYTF. CDR3 DNA: TGTGCCAGCAGGCTCGGGGAGATCCATGGCTACACCTTC.

At least ten counts were recorded for this clonotype. The chain has TRBV20-1 and TRBJ2-1, with unresolved D. The CDR3 has 14 residues. Germline CDR1 DFQATT, CDR2 SNEGSKA (reference sequence). V was trimmed by 1 base and J by 0 bases, leaving 7 bases between them. The CDR3 reads CSARGGSSYNEQFF. CDR3 sequence (DNA): TGCAGTGCTAGAGGGGGTAGCTCCTACAATGAGCAGTTCTTC.

This clonotype was picked up a small number of times. At one end, the junction sequence differs from germline, possibly due to a read error. The chain joins TRBV5-1 to TRBJ2-3, with 12 bases matching TRBD1. This CDR3 has 15 amino acids. Germline assignment: CDR1 SGHRS and CDR2 YFSETQ. Here the CDR3 DNA reads TGTGCCAGCAGCCTTGGGACAGGGGGCGCGTCTAAGCAGTATTTT. This encodes CASSLGTGGASKQYF.

Many counts were recorded for this clonotype. The chain's CDR3 is CSARNPTGGTDTQYF. The CDR3 DNA is TGCAGTGCTAGGAACCCGACAGGGGGGACAGATACGCAGTATTTT. The chain carries TRBV20-1 and TRBJ2-3; 9 bases match TRBD1. Germline V CDR1 and CDR2: DFQATT, SNEGSKA (reference sequence). The CDR3 runs to 15 residues. Trimming took 3 bases from V and 3 from J; bases not matched to a gene: 7.

This clonotype was observed many times. The chain employs TRBV5-6 and TRBJ2-4, with D maybe TRBD1 (6 bases). This CDR3 has 16 amino acids. Germline assignment: CDR1 SGHDT and CDR2 YYEEEE. Trimming stripped 1 base from V and 0 bases from J, with 11 bases between. CDR3 coding DNA: TGTGCCAGCAGCTTGACAGGGACACTAGCCAAAAACATTCAGTACTTC. It encodes CASSLTGTLAKNIQYF.

This clonotype occurred a few times. This sequence may be a read error, since a much larger clone differs from it by one base. The rearrangement links TRBV18 to TRBJ2-3; unclear D gene. This CDR3 is built from 15 residues. CDR1 is KGHSH and CDR2 is LQKENI in the germline V gene. V lost 2 bases and J lost 2, with 11 bases in between. The DNA of the CDR3 is TGTGCCAGCTCACCAGGGCAAAACCACACAGATACGCAGTATTTT. Its translation is CASSPGQNHTDTQYF.

At least ten counts were recorded for this clonotype. V and J are TRBV5-1 and TRBJ2-1; D is unresolved. The length of the CDR3 is 15 residues. Trimming cost V 3 bases and J 0 bases, with 10 bases left between them. CDR1 is SGHRS, CDR2 YFSETQ, per germline. The DNA of the CDR3 is TGCGCCAGCAGCTGGGTTGGCGTCTCCTACAATGAGCAGTTCTTC. It encodes CASSWVGVSYNEQFF.

A remark on this clonotype: Because it lacks the conserved phenylalanine or tryptophan at the end, this CDR3 is likely a read error. The rearrangement uses TRBV12-3 or TRBV12-4 and TRBJ2-1, with a tentative D call TRBD2 (7 bases). This CDR3 is 14 amino acids long. V lost 8 bases, J lost 1 base, and 12 bases lay in between. The CDR3 protein is CASLRGGSYNEQFN. CDR3 in DNA: TGTGCCAGCCTTAGGGGGGGTTCCTACAATGAGCAGTTCAAC.

This clonotype occurred many times. This chain connects TRBV6-5 to TRBJ2-1; 10 nucleotides match TRBD1. Per the germline V gene, CDR1 is MNHEY and CDR2 is SVGAGI. This CDR3 region has 15 residues. V shed 6 bases and J 5 bases; nucleotides not matched to a gene: 7. The CDR3: CASSPDRGLHNEQFF. CDR3 sequence (DNA): TGTGCCAGCAGCCCCGACAGGGGGCTGCACAATGAGCAGTTCTTC.

This clonotype was recorded at least ten times. This chain uses TRBV7-2 with TRBJ1-2; tentatively, D is TRBD1 (5 bases). The V end was cut by 1 base, the J end by 8 bases, with 11 bases between. This CDR3 contains 13 residues. Per germline, CDR1 SGHTA and CDR2 FQGNSA. This CDR3 reads CASSLVGGEGYTF. The CDR3 nucleotides read TGTGCCAGCAGCTTAGTGGGGGGGGAAGGCTACACCTTC.